The 25 T cell receptor beta chains given below trace back to one sample, sequenced in a study of breast tumors, draining lymph nodes, adjacent tissues. MiXCR, applied by TCRdb to the multiplex PCR reads, yields one record per CDR3 protein. Among 13,000 to 15,000 distinct CDR3 sequences, roughly 48% were seen once, and the ten largest hold roughly 27%. The sequenced sample was tumor-adjacent breast tissue. These receptors originate from a female donor with breast cancer. Some clones in this sample may be carry-over from other donors' samples.

This clonotype was found many times. The V gene is TRBV27, the J gene TRBJ2-1; 9 bases fit TRBD2. V was pared by 2 bases and J by 7 bases, with 12 bases of the junction left unmatched. Per the germline V gene, CDR1 is MNHEY and CDR2 is SMNVEV (reference sequence). The CDR3 sequence is 17 residues long. The CDR3 is CASSLQTPSAGGNEQFF. In DNA, the CDR3 is TGTGCCAGCAGTTTACAGACCCCGTCCGCGGGGGGGAATGAGCAGTTCTTC.

At least ten counts were recorded for this clonotype. A much larger clone differs from this one at a single base, so this may be a read error. This rearrangement joins TRBV20-1 to TRBJ2-7, with D unclear. Germline V lookup: CDR1 DFQATT, CDR2 SNEGSKA (reference sequence). The CDR3 is 13 residues long. The CDR3 sequence is CSASQGQTYAQYF. The CDR3 DNA sequence: TGCAGTGCTAGTCAAGGGCAAACCTACGCGCAGTACTTC.

Comments on this clonotype: This may arise from a read error, as a much more abundant clone is one base away. The rearrangement uses TRBV4-3 and TRBJ1-1; 8 bases map to TRBD1. CDR3 length: 17 residues. The V and J ends lost 0 bases and 6 bases, in that order; junction bases with no gene match: 12. The germline V gene encodes CDR1 LGHNA and CDR2 YSLEER. CDR3 sequence reads: CASSQDRGRNLDAEAFF. CDR3 nucleotides: TGCGCCAGCAGCCAAGACAGGGGGCGGAACTTGGACGCTGAAGCTTTCTTT.

V and J are TRBV24-1 and TRBJ2-1; D gene ambiguous. This CDR3 region has 13 residues. V was clipped by 1 base and J by 11 bases, with 11 bases between them. CDR1 KGHDR and CDR2 SFDVKD come from the germline V gene. The CDR3 region has the DNA TGTGCCACCAGTGATTTTCTGGGCTCGAAGCAGTTCTTC. Encoded protein: CATSDFLGSKQFF.

This clonotype came up many times. The V call is TRBV27, the J call TRBJ2-7; D possibly corresponds to TRBD1 (6 bases). The germline CDR1 and CDR2 sequences are MNHEY and SMNVEV (reference sequence). Trimming removed 5 bases from V and 4 bases from J, with 24 bases in between. The CDR3 is 17 amino acids. Here the CDR3 DNA reads TGTGCCAGCAGTCCAAAGCCACCCGACAGGACCCAGTACGAGCAGTACTTC. This sequence encodes CASSPKPPDRTQYEQYF.

This clonotype was found many times. This may arise from a read error, as a much more abundant clone is one base away. The chain has TRBV7-3 and TRBJ2-6; TRBD2 is a possible D gene (5 bases). The CDR3 runs 15 residues. Germline V gene sequence: CDR1 SGHTA, CDR2 FQGTGA. The DNA for the CDR3 is TGTGCCAGCAGCTTGTCTAGCACTGGGGTCAACGTCCTGACTTTC. Translation: CASSLSSTGVNVLTF.

At least ten counts were recorded for this clonotype. The J gene is TRBJ2-1, the V gene TRBV6-4; 10 positions agree with TRBD2. J gave up 4 bases and V 4 bases, and 4 bases lay outside the gene matches. The CDR3 runs to 15 residues. CDR1 and CDR2 (germline): MRHNA, SNTAGT. CDR3 nucleotides: TGTGCCAGCAGTGGCCCAGCGGGAGGGTACAATGAGCAGTTCTTC. Encoded protein: CASSGPAGGYNEQFF.

This clonotype was counted between two and nine times. The conserved phenylalanine or tryptophan is not found at the CDR3 terminus, so this likely reflects a read error. The DNA is left out, because the CDR3 cannot be placed on it with certainty; the CDR3 is given as TCRdb lists it. The chain is built from TRBV12-3 or TRBV12-4 and TRBJ2-5; TRBD2 reflects the table's D call only, with no check against the DNA. Both ends counted, the CDR3 spans 11 residues. The CDR3 is CASSLPPYAAG.

As regards this clonotype: This may come from a read error, since a much larger clone is one base off. As DNA, the CDR3 is TGCGCCAGCAGCCAAATCCGGGCAGAGGTAGAGACCCTGTACTTC. Translation: CASSQIRAEVETLYF. The chain links TRBV5-1 to TRBJ2-5; D ambiguous. The length of the CDR3 is 15 residues. CDR1 and CDR2 from the germline V gene are SGHRS and YFSETQ.

This clonotype was picked up many times. A much larger clone differs by one base, so this may be a read error. J is TRBJ1-5 and V is TRBV6-6, with TRBD1 matching 7 bases. The CDR3 extends over 15 amino acids. CDR1 and CDR2 from the germline V gene are MNHNY and SVGAGI (reference sequence). The V gene end was trimmed by 5 bases and the J gene end by 6 bases; junction bases not matched to a gene: 10. The CDR3 DNA follows: TGTGCCAGCAGTCATACAGGGGCAGGTTCTCAGCCCCAGCATTTT. This gives the protein CASSHTGAGSQPQHF.

The sample holds many counts of this clonotype. Just one base apart from a much larger clone, this may be a read error. This chain links TRBV12-3 or TRBV12-4 with TRBJ2-1, with TRBD2 as a possible D gene (6 bases). This CDR3 has 13 residues. DNA of the CDR3: TGTGCCAGCAGTTTAGGGCTAGCGCGCGAGCGGTTCTTC. Amino acid sequence: CASSLGLARERFF.

At least ten counts were recorded for this clonotype. The chain recombines TRBV2 with TRBJ2-2; 9 nucleotides line up with TRBD1. There are 15 residues in the CDR3. V lost 6 bases, J lost 1 base, and 3 bases stayed unmatched. Germline loops: CDR1 SNHLY, CDR2 FYNNEI. CDR3 residues: CASRGGQGNTGELFF. The CDR3 DNA sequence: TGTGCCAGCAGGGGGGGACAGGGGAACACCGGGGAGCTGTTTTTT.

This clonotype was observed many times. A clone one base away is much larger, so this may be a read error. The chain carries TRBV5-8 and TRBJ2-1; 7 bases align to TRBD1. V gave up 4 bases and J gave up 7 bases; unmatched junction bases: 14. CDR1 and CDR2 from the germline V gene are SGHTS and YDEGEE. The CDR3 covers 16 residues. The CDR3 region has the DNA TGTGCCAGCAGCCGTAAGGGGGCCTTCCCCTGGAATGAGCAGTTCTTC. Translation gives CASSRKGAFPWNEQFF.

The gene calls are TRBV12-2 and TRBJ2-7; TRBD2, the table's D call, was not compared with the DNA. TRBV12-2 represents a pseudogene. The CDR3 consists of 15 residues. The CDR3 DNA is TGTGCAAGTCGCCCTGGGGGACTAAGGTCCTACGAGCAGTACTTC. Amino acid sequence: CASRPGGLRSYEQYF.

This clonotype is labeled medium-sized (0.01 to 0.1%). V gene TRBV9 combines with J gene TRBJ1-3; 7 nucleotides match TRBD1. CDR1 SGDLS and CDR2 YYNGEE come from the germline V gene. V lost 4 bases and J lost 0; bases outside the gene matches: 7. The CDR3 extends over 16 amino acids. CDR3 bases: TGTGCCAGCAGCCCCACAGGGGAGATCTCTGGAAACACCATATATTTT. Protein product: CASSPTGEISGNTIYF. Full variable domain (remainder filled in from reference TRBV9 and TRBJ1-3): DSGVTQTPKHLITATGQRVTLRCSPRSGDLSVYWYQQSLDQGLQFLIQYYNGEERAKGNILERFSAQQFPDLHSELNLSSLELGDSALYFCASSPTGEISGNTIYFGEGSWLTVV.

V is TRBV6-2 or TRBV6-3 and J is TRBJ2-2; no clear D. The CDR3 loop spans 15 amino acids. Germline assignment: CDR1 MNHEY and CDR2 SVGEGT. V was clipped by 5 bases and J by 3 bases, with 13 bases between them. CDR3 loop: CASSTPGSYTGELFF. CDR3 sequence (DNA): TGTGCCAGCAGTACCCCGGGCAGTTACACCGGGGAGCTGTTTTTT.

A few counts support this clonotype. The CDR3 protein is CASGQVLAFF. CDR3 in DNA: TGTGCCAGCGGACAGGTATTGGCTTTCTTT. The chain links TRBV27 to TRBJ1-1; 7 positions agree with TRBD1. The CDR3 contains 10 residues. Trimming at V came to 8 bases and at J to 11 bases, leaving 5 bases not matched to a gene. In germline, CDR1 is MNHEY, CDR2 SMNVEV (reference sequence).

The table lists this clonotype with a few counts. The rearrangement links TRBV3-1 to TRBJ2-7, with TRBD2 identical over 9 bases. Germline V CDR1 and CDR2: LGHDT, YNNKEL (reference sequence). The CDR3 is 20 amino acids. CDR3 DNA sequence: TGTCCCGGCAGCCAACCCCCCCCAGGGCGACTAGCGGAGAACCCCGACGAGCAGTACTTC. Translated, it gives CPGSQPPPGRLAENPDEQYF.

The rearrangement uses TRBV3-1 and TRBJ1-6; D is uncertain. Germline values: CDR1 LGHDT, CDR2 YNNKEL (reference sequence). The CDR3 length is 13 residues. V was pared by 0 bases and J by 8 bases, with 5 bases between. CDR3 DNA sequence: TGTGCCAGCAGCCAAGATAGAGATTCACCCCTCCACTTT. Translated: CASSQDRDSPLHF.

This clonotype was seen many times. This rearrangement joins TRBV7-3 to TRBJ2-2; 12 positions match TRBD2. Unmatched junction bases numbered 15, after V lost 4 bases and J lost 0 bases. This CDR3 is 21 amino acids long. In germline, CDR1 is SGHTA, CDR2 FQGTGA. CDR3 DNA sequence: TGTGCCAGCAGCTCAACAAGACTAGCGGGGGACCTGAACGCGAACACCGGGGAGCTGTTTTTT. This codes for CASSSTRLAGDLNANTGELFF.

The chain links TRBV5-6 to TRBJ1-3; 7 bases line up with TRBD1. Germline V gene data show CDR1 as SGHDT and CDR2 as YYEEEE. The CDR3 is 16 amino acids. V lost 6 bases, J lost 0 bases, and 9 bases stayed unmatched. For the CDR3, the DNA is TGTGCCAGCATCGCCGGGACAGCGTCCTCTGGAAACACCATATATTTT. This translates into CASIAGTASSGNTIYF.

This clonotype was recorded at least ten times. J is TRBJ2-2 and V is TRBV6-1; 11 bases line up with TRBD1. With 6 bases clipped from V and 7 bases from J, the junction kept 13 bases outside the gene matches. The V gene's germline CDR1 is MNHNS and CDR2 SASEGT. This CDR3 is built from 17 residues. The CDR3 protein is CASRPVWTGGSSGELFF. The CDR3 region has the DNA TGTGCCAGCAGACCCGTGTGGACAGGGGGCTCGAGCGGGGAGCTGTTTTTT.

The genes are TRBV20-1 and TRBJ1-2, with D hard to call. CDR3 length: 15 amino acids. CDR1 is DFQATT and CDR2 is SNEGSKA in the germline V gene (reference sequence). V was cut by 3 bases and J by 4 bases, with 18 bases left in between. The CDR3 here is CSASMDGGGLYGYTF. The CDR3 DNA is TGCAGTGCTAGTATGGATGGTGGAGGGCTCTATGGCTACACCTTC.

This clonotype was observed a few times. The chain is built from TRBV4-2 and TRBJ1-2; possible D gene TRBD1, 6 bases. Per germline, CDR1 LGHNA and CDR2 YNFKEQ. This CDR3 region has 15 residues. Trimming shortened V by 0 bases and J by 2 bases, and 10 bases separated the two germline ends. CDR3 nucleotide sequence: TGTGCCAGCAGCCAAGATCGGGGGGCCAACTATGGCTACACCTTC. It codes for CASSQDRGANYGYTF.

This clonotype was detected many times. V is TRBV27 and J is TRBJ2-1; D not certain. V lost 3 bases to trimming and J lost 0 bases, with 6 bases between them. This CDR3 region has 14 residues. Germline lookup yields CDR1 MNHEY and CDR2 SMNVEV (reference sequence). The CDR3 nucleotides are TGTGCCAGCAGTTTTGTTAGCTCCTACAATGAGCAGTTCTTC. Its protein product is CASSFVSSYNEQFF.